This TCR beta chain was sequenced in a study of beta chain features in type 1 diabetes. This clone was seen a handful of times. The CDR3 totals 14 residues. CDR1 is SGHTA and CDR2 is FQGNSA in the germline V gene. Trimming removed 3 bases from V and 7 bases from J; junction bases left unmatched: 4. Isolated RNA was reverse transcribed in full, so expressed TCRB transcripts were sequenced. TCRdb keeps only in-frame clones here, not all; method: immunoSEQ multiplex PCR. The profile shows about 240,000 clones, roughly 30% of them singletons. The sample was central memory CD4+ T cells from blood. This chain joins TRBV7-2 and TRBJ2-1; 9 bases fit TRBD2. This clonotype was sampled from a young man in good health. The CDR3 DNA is TGTGCCAGCAGCTTCCGGCGGGAGGGGAATGAGCAGTTCTTC. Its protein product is CASSFRREGNEQFF.